This T cell receptor beta chain originates from a study of T cells in Graves' hyperthyroidism and ophthalmopathy. The sample holds many counts of this clonotype. CDR1 is MNHEY and CDR2 is SMNVEV in the germline V gene (reference sequence). V trimming: 5 bases; J trimming: 2 bases; junction bases outside the gene matches: 9. The length of the CDR3 is 15 residues. TCR beta CDR3 region amplification was performed from RNA transcripts. Carried out on the TCR CDR3, a first-round RT-PCR used the HTBI primer set. From the multiplex PCR reads, TCRdb called clonotypes with MiXCR, one entry per CDR3 protein. This sample has about 350,000 distinct CDR3 sequences; approximately 19% occur once, and the top ten carry 3.5% to 4%.

The clonotype was recovered from a woman aged 18 to 35 with Graves' hyperthyroidism. Sample: blood. The chain links TRBV27 to TRBJ2-7; the match to TRBD1 covers 7 bases. The CDR3 region has the DNA TGTGCCAGCAGTAAATCCGGGACAGCGGCCTACGAGCAGTACTTC. Its translation: CASSKSGTAAYEQYF.